This T cell receptor beta chain is drawn from a study of T cell clonotyping in hematopoietic cell transplantation. The study's findings and limits: At the given depth, recipient repertoires were over 95% de novo clonotypes. After transplant, recipient diversity fell while pathologically expanded clonotypes grew through day 180.

Noted time point: recipient sample about 28 days before transplant, after cytoreduction. A remark on this clone: Its antigen is unidentified.

CDR1 is SGHTA and CDR2 is FQGTGA in the germline V gene. V shed 4 bases, J shed 7 bases, and the junction held 15 bases outside the gene matches. The CDR3 contains 17 residues. Sequencing was performed with immunoSEQ multiplex PCR; in TCRdb, only in-frame clones are kept and a portion is missing. The sample lists some 45,000 clones, roughly 85% seen once, with roughly 5.7% in the top ten. This specimen was peripheral blood mononuclear cells, taken before stem cell transplant. This sequence was found in a man aged 55 to 70 with myelodysplastic syndrome. Some clones in this sample may be carry-over from other donors' samples. The chain couples TRBV7-3 to TRBJ1-5; 8 nucleotides line up with TRBD1. In nucleotides, the CDR3 is TGTGCCAGCAGCTCAGCTCCACGGACAGGGAATAGGCAGCCCCAGCATTTT. This gives the protein CASSSAPRTGNRQPQHF.